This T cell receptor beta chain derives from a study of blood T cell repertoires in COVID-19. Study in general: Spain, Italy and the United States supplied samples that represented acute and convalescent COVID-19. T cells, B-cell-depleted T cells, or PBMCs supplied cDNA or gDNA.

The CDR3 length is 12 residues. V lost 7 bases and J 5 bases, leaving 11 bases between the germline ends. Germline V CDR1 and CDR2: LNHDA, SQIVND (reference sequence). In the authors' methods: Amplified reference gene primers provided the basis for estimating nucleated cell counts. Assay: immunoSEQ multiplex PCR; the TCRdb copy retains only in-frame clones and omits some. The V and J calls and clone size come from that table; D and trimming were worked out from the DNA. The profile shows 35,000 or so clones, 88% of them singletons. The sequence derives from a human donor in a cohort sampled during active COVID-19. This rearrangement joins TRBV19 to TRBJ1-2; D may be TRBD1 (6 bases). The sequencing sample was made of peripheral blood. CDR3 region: CASIDRSYGYTF. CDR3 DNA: TGTGCCAGTATCGACAGGTCGTATGGCTACACCTTC.